The rows below give T cell receptor beta chains drawn from one sample of a study of shared clonotypes between healthy human individuals. Assay used: immunoSEQ multiplex PCR; TCRdb lists only in-frame clones, some missing. The table shows approximately 1,500,000 clones, with 95% to 99% occurring only once. Sequencing was carried out using naive CD4+ T cells sorted from blood. Receptors were obtained from a man aged 25-40 years in good health. Each CDR3 is given with its conserved first and last residue. Each record gives: V gene, J gene, clone size, D gene, CDR3 DNA, CDR3 protein. A D gene is named only where the DNA matches it firmly. Expanded clones get a size class; other rows say once, few or many, or leave the size out.

TRBV6-5	TRBJ2-7	NA	TRBD1	TGTGCCAGCAGTCTGGGGGGGACAGGGTACGAGCAGTACTTC	CASSLGGTGYEQYF
TRBV5-4	TRBJ2-1	NA	TRBD1	TGTGCCAGCAGCTCCAACCGGGACAGGGGGCTACGTGAGCAGTTCTTC	CASSSNRDRGLREQFF
TRBV25-1	TRBJ2-5	NA	TRBD2	TGTGCCAGCAGTGTCGTAGCGGGTCAAGAGACCCAGTACTTC	CASSVVAGQETQYF
TRBV4-1	TRBJ2-7	NA	TRBD2	TGCGCCAGCAGCCAAGATTACGGGCTAGCGGGAGGGGTGTCCTACGAGCAGTACTTC	CASSQDYGLAGGVSYEQYF
TRBV18	TRBJ2-6	NA	NA	TGTGCCAGCTCACTCGTACGGGGGGCCAACGTCCTGACTTTC	CASSLVRGANVLTF
TRBV7-3	TRBJ2-2	NA	NA	TGTGCCAGCAGCTTTAGTCGATCCACCGGGGAGCTGTTTTTT	CASSFSRSTGELFF
TRBV7-6	TRBJ2-2	NA	TRBD1	TGTGCCAGCAGCTCATCCGGGACAGAACCCGGGGAGCTGTTTTTT	CASSSSGTEPGELFF
TRBV5-1	TRBJ1-2	NA	NA	TGCGCCAGCAGCTCTGAGGCGAGGTATGGCTACACCTTC	CASSSEARYGYTF
TRBV9	TRBJ2-1	NA	TRBD2	TGTGCCAGCAGCGGAACTAGCGGAACCTACAATGAGCAGTTCTTC	CASSGTSGTYNEQFF
TRBV5-1	TRBJ2-3	NA	NA	TGCGCAACCGGCCCTCAGAGCACAGATACGCAGTATTTT	CATGPQSTDTQYF
TRBV9	TRBJ2-1	NA	NA	TGTGCCAGCACCCGGAGTGACAATGAGCAGTTCTTC	CASTRSDNEQFF
TRBV28	TRBJ1-5	NA	NA	TGTGCCAGCACCTCCGTGACGGTAGTCTATCAGCCCCAGCATTTT	CASTSVTVVYQPQHF
TRBV7-6	TRBJ2-2	NA	NA	TGTGCCAGCAGCTTGGGGACGGCCGATGTGAACACCGGGGAGCTGTTTTTT	CASSLGTADVNTGELFF
TRBV28	TRBJ1-2	NA	NA	TGTGCCAGCAGTCCGACGGGACTGATGAACTATGGCTACACCTTC	CASSPTGLMNYGYTF
TRBV11-2	TRBJ2-1	NA	NA	TGTGCCAGCAGCTTAGTTGGTTGGCAGGGAGACAATGAGCAGTTCTTC	CASSLVGWQGDNEQFF
TRBV27	TRBJ2-5	NA	TRBD1	TGTGCCAGCAGTTTAAAACAGGGGTTCGCGGAGACCCAGTACTTC	CASSLKQGFAETQYF
TRBV5-1	TRBJ2-7	NA	NA	TGCGCCAGCAGCTTCCGTCCAAGGGCAGGGGACTACGAGCAGTACTTC	CASSFRPRAGDYEQYF
TRBV5-4	TRBJ2-7	NA	NA	TGTGCCAGCAGCTTGGCCACAGTAGGCGAGCAGTACTTC	CASSLATVGEQYF
TRBV5-5	TRBJ2-3	few	NA	TGTGCCAGCAGCTTGGACAGCACAGATACGCAGTATTTT	CASSLDSTDTQYF
TRBV6-5	TRBJ2-5	NA	NA	TGTGCCAGCAGTTACTCTTCTAGCGTACAAGAGACCCAGTACTTC	CASSYSSSVQETQYF
TRBV27	TRBJ2-5	NA	TRBD1	TGTGCCAGCCAAAACAGGGGCGGGGAGACCCAGTACTTC	CASQNRGGETQYF
TRBV28	TRBJ1-2	NA	TRBD1	TGTGCCAGCAGTTTACTGGACAGGGGAGGAGGCTACACCTTC	CASSLLDRGGGYTF
TRBV19	TRBJ2-6	NA	TRBD1	TGTGCCAGTGGAACAGGGGCTGGGGCCAACGTCCTGACTTTC	CASGTGAGANVLTF
TRBV5-5	TRBJ1-1	NA	NA	TGTGCCAGCAGCCCAGTTGCCCTTGAAGCTTTCTTT	CASSPVALEAFF
TRBV6-5	TRBJ2-3	NA	TRBD2	TGTGCCAGCACCCCGGGGGGTAAGCCCACAGATACGCAGTATTTT	CASTPGGKPTDTQYF
TRBV11-2	TRBJ2-3	NA	NA	TGTGCCAGCAGCTTAGATCTGGCTCCACAGTATTTT	CASSLDLAPQYF
TRBV11-3	TRBJ2-1	NA	TRBD1	TGTGCCAGCAGCTTAAGACAGGGGGCGGGAGAGCAGTTCTTC	CASSLRQGAGEQFF
TRBV5-1	TRBJ1-5	NA	NA	TGCGCCAGCAGCTTGGAAGGGACCGATCAGCCCCAGCATTTT	CASSLEGTDQPQHF
TRBV28	TRBJ2-5	NA	NA	TGTGCCAGCAGCCTTACAGTTCAAGAGACCCAGTACTTC	CASSLTVQETQYF
TRBV5-1	TRBJ2-1	NA	TRBD1	TGCGCCAGCAGCTCTCTTCCGGGACAGGGGACAAGAAAACACAATGAGCAGTTCTTC	CASSSLPGQGTRKHNEQFF
TRBV6-1	TRBJ2-7	NA	NA	TGTGCCTGCTCTCTAGGTTCCGGGTCCACCTACGAGCAGTACTTC	CACSLGSGSTYEQYF
TRBV2	TRBJ2-7	NA	TRBD2	TGTGCCAGCAGTGACGGGAGGATCTACGAGCAGTACTTC	CASSDGRIYEQYF
TRBV19	TRBJ1-5	NA	TRBD1	TGTGCCAGTAGTGCTACTCGGGACAGGGGTTCCAATCAGCCCCAGCATTTT	CASSATRDRGSNQPQHF
TRBV25-1	TRBJ2-2	NA	TRBD2	TGTGCCAGCAGTGAACCCTCGTCTAGCGGGGTTTCCGGGGAGCTGTTTTTT	CASSEPSSSGVSGELFF
TRBV9	TRBJ1-2	once	NA	TGTGCCAGCAGCGGGGGGCCGACCTATGGCTACACCTTC	CASSGGPTYGYTF
TRBV7-2	TRBJ1-5	NA	TRBD1	TGTGCCAGCAGCTTAGGGACAGGGATTGGTCAGCCCCAGCATTTT	CASSLGTGIGQPQHF
TRBV5-1	TRBJ2-2	NA	TRBD2	TGCGCCAGCAGCACCGAACTAGCGGGAGTAGCCGGGGAGCTGTTTTTT	CASSTELAGVAGELFF
TRBV2	TRBJ2-7	many	TRBD2	TGTGCCAGCAGCCCGGGACTAGCGGATTACTACGAGCAGTACTTC	CASSPGLADYYEQYF
TRBV18	TRBJ1-3	NA	TRBD1	TGTGCCAGCTCAGGACAGGGGTCTACTGGAAACACCATATATTTT	CASSGQGSTGNTIYF
TRBV5-6	TRBJ2-5	NA	TRBD1	TGTGCCAGCAGCTGGGACAGGGGTGGAGAGACCCAGTACTTC	CASSWDRGGETQYF
TRBV7-2	TRBJ2-1	NA	TRBD2	TGTGCCAGCAGCTCCCGGACTAGCGGGACATATGAGCAGTTCTTC	CASSSRTSGTYEQFF
TRBV23-1	TRBJ2-7	NA	NA	TGCGCCAGCAGTCGCGGGGAAACCTACGAGCAGTACTTC	CASSRGETYEQYF
TRBV5-4	TRBJ2-5	once	NA	TGTGCCAGCAGCGTGCCGACGACCCGGACAGGGAGGGGGGGAGAGACCCAGTACTTC	CASSVPTTRTGRGGETQYF
TRBV27	TRBJ2-3	NA	NA	TGTGCCAGCAGGCATACAGCAGCTAGAACCACAGATACGCAGTATTTT	CASRHTAARTTDTQYF
TRBV10-3	TRBJ2-3	NA	TRBD2	TGTGCCATCAGTGCCGGACTAGCGGGAGTAGGGGATACGCAGTATTTT	CAISAGLAGVGDTQYF
TRBV5-1	TRBJ2-1	NA	NA	TGCGCCAGCAGCCAGGGGACCGTTTCCAACAATGAGCAGTTCTTC	CASSQGTVSNNEQFF
TRBV25-1	TRBJ1-4	NA	NA	TGTGCCAGCAGTGAATTTAGGGTTGGCGATGAAAAACTGTTTTTT	CASSEFRVGDEKLFF
TRBV10-3	TRBJ2-2	NA	NA	TGTGCCATCAGTGTCGGCGGGGAGCTGTTTTTT	CAISVGGELFF
TRBV6-6	TRBJ2-7	once	NA	TGTGCCGTAGGGAGCTCCTACGAGCAGTACTTC	CAVGSSYEQYF
TRBV28	TRBJ2-7	NA	TRBD1	TGTGCCAGCAGAAAGACAGGGAAGTACGAGCAGTACTTC	CASRKTGKYEQYF
TRBV18	TRBJ1-1	once	NA	TGTGCCAGCTCACTAAAACCGAACACTGAAGCTTTCTTT	CASSLKPNTEAFF